The clone carrying this T cell receptor beta chain was seen only a few times. This record belongs to a study of glioma-infiltrating T cells. V lost 5 bases and J lost 0, with 13 bases in between. Germline assignment: CDR1 MDHEN and CDR2 SYDVKM. The CDR3 loop spans 16 amino acids. Using RNA template, CDR3s of TCR alpha and beta were amplified with iRepertoire arm-PCR. TCRdb reanalysed the multiplex PCR reads using MiXCR and keeps one entry per CDR3 protein. Of 150,000 or so distinct CDR3 sequences in the sample, about two fifths are singletons; the top ten hold roughly 20%. The sequencing input was glioma tissue, nonneoplastic brain tissue, or PBMCs (not recorded which). The sequence was collected from a human donor with low-grade glioma or glioblastoma, undergoing nonglioma brain surgery, or in good health (not recorded which). This chain connects TRBV28 to TRBJ1-4, with a weak D call TRBD1 (5 bases). DNA for the CDR3: TGTGCCAGCAGTGTTCCCGGGGCTGCAACTAATGAAAAACTGTTTTTT. Encoded protein: CASSVPGAATNEKLFF. The whole variable domain, remainder taken from reference TRBV28 and TRBJ1-4, is DVKVTQSSRYLVKRTGEKVFLECVQDMDHENMFWYRQDPGLGLRLIYFSYDVKMKEKGDIPEGYSVSREKKERFSLILESASTNQTSMYLCASSVPGAATNEKLFFGSGTQLSVL.